Listed below are T cell receptor beta chains from one sample, sequenced in a study of blood T cell repertoires in COVID-19. The repertoire was sequenced with immunoSEQ multiplex PCR; TCRdb's copy has only in-frame clones and lacks some. The sample holds about 51,000 clones, 91% seen once. The sequenced sample was peripheral blood. These receptor sequences come from a man in his fifties with acute or convalescent COVID-19. The CDR3 runs from the conserved cysteine through the conserved F or W. D genes are given only for firm matches. A clone size is listed for some rows: how often the clone was seen (once, few, many), or a class if it is expanded.

d_call,j_call,v_call,cdr3_length,clone_size,cdr3_aa,cdr3_nt
-,TRBJ1-6,TRBV19,12,-,CASSTASSPLHF,TGTGCCAGTAGTACCGCTAGTTCACCCCTCCACTTT
-,TRBJ2-7,TRBV7-2,12,-,CASSLSGFEQYF,TGTGCCAGCAGCTTAAGCGGGTTCGAGCAGTACTTC
-,TRBJ2-7,TRBV2,13,once,CASSGGVGYEQYF,TGTGCCAGCAGTGGGGGGGTGGGCTACGAGCAGTACTTC
TRBD1,TRBJ1-6,TRBV12-3/TRBV12-4,13,once,CASRGTDNSPLHF,TGTGCCAGCAGGGGGACAGATAATTCACCCCTCCACTTT
TRBD2,TRBJ2-3,TRBV5-1,16,-,CASSLVAGGSTDTQYF,TGCGCCAGCAGCTTAGTTGCGGGGGGTAGCACAGATACGCAGTATTTT
TRBD2,TRBJ2-2,TRBV5-4,16,-,CASSLNSGGNTGELFF,TGTGCCAGCAGCTTGAATAGCGGGGGGAACACCGGGGAGCTGTTTTTT
TRBD2,TRBJ2-1,TRBV4-2,22,few,CASSQGLRATSGDPSSYNEQFF,TGTGCCAGCAGCCAAGGATTAAGAGCGACTAGCGGCGACCCCAGCTCCTACAATGAGCAGTTCTTC
-,TRBJ1-1,TRBV7-8,19,-,CASSPNRVGLIRMNTEAFF,TGTGCCAGCAGCCCCAACAGGGTCGGACTGATAAGAATGAACACTGAAGCTTTCTTT
TRBD2,TRBJ2-7,TRBV11-2,16,-,CASSQITGGVFYEQYF,TGTGCCAGCAGCCAAATCACGGGGGGTGTTTTCTACGAGCAGTACTTC
TRBD1,TRBJ1-2,TRBV19,12,-,CASAGQGYGYTF,TGTGCCAGTGCGGGACAGGGATATGGCTACACCTTC
-,TRBJ2-7,TRBV11-1,14,few,CASSTGQKYYEQYF,TGTGCCAGCAGTACGGGACAAAAATACTACGAGCAGTACTTC
-,TRBJ2-2,TRBV5-1,13,-,CASSLAGTGELFF,TGCGCCAGCAGCTTGGCGGGGACCGGGGAGCTGTTTTTT
-,TRBJ1-1,TRBV3-1/TRBV3-2,11,once,CASRGGTEAFF,TGTGCCAGCCGGGGGGGGACTGAAGCTTTCTTT
-,TRBJ2-7,TRBV5-1,14,-,CASSHGRGPYEQYF,TGCGCCAGCAGCCACGGCAGGGGACCCTACGAGCAGTACTTC
TRBD1,TRBJ2-7,TRBV5-4,14,-,CASTRDSFPYEQYF,TGTGCCAGCACCCGGGACAGCTTCCCCTACGAGCAGTACTTC
-,TRBJ2-4,TRBV24-1,13,-,CATSTEVLDIQYF,TGTGCCACCAGCACCGAGGTTCTAGACATTCAGTACTTC
TRBD2,TRBJ2-1,TRBV5-1,15,once,CASSRLAGNHNEQFF,TGCGCCAGCAGCCGACTAGCGGGGAACCACAATGAGCAGTTCTTC
-,TRBJ2-1,TRBV5-1,15,-,CASSFFGYAYNEQFF,TGCGCCAGCAGCTTTTTCGGGTACGCATACAATGAGCAGTTCTTC
-,TRBJ2-7,TRBV19,15,-,CASSIMAGNSYEQYF,TGTGCCAGTAGTATAATGGCAGGGAACAGCTACGAGCAGTACTTC
TRBD2,TRBJ2-3,TRBV2,15,-,CASSFQRGSTDTQYF,TGTGCCAGCAGCTTCCAGCGGGGGTCCACAGATACGCAGTATTTT
TRBD1,TRBJ1-1,TRBV7-9,15,-,CASSAGQGLNTEAFF,TGTGCCAGCAGCGCAGGACAGGGTTTGAACACTGAAGCTTTCTTT
-,TRBJ1-2,TRBV25-1,14,-,CASSDGGPVHGYTF,TGTGCCAGCAGTGACGGGGGACCAGTACATGGCTACACCTTC
-,TRBJ1-1,TRBV2,14,-,CASKQRVRNTEAFF,TGTGCCAGCAAACAACGGGTTCGCAACACTGAAGCTTTCTTT
TRBD2,TRBJ2-1,TRBV5-8,16,-,CASPNSGNNLNNEQFF,TGTGCCAGCCCCAATAGCGGGAACAACCTTAACAATGAGCAGTTCTTC
-,TRBJ1-1,TRBV4-1,15,-,CASSDFEYLNTEAFF,TGCGCCAGCAGCGACTTCGAGTACCTAAACACTGAAGCTTTCTTT
-,TRBJ1-4,TRBV5-4,13,-,CASSLFGVEKLFF,TGTGCCAGCAGCTTGTTCGGGGTCGAAAAACTGTTTTTT
TRBD2,TRBJ2-1,TRBV23-1,17,-,CASSQSPEGGVYNEQFF,TGCGCCAGCAGTCAATCGCCGGAGGGAGGGGTATACAATGAGCAGTTCTTC
-,TRBJ2-6,TRBV4-1,18,-,CASSQGPGSSAGANVLTF,TGCGCCAGCAGCCAAGGCCCAGGGTCTAGCGCTGGGGCCAACGTCCTGACTTTC
-,TRBJ1-2,TRBV18,12,-,CASSPELYGYTF,TGTGCCAGCTCACCGGAGCTCTATGGCTACACCTTC
TRBD1,TRBJ1-6,TRBV7-9,15,-,CASSLGTGVTSPLHF,TGTGCCAGCAGCTTAGGGACAGGGGTTACTTCACCCCTCCACTTT
TRBD1,TRBJ1-2,TRBV12-3/TRBV12-4,13,-,CASSQTGGGGYTF,TGTGCCAGCAGTCAAACAGGGGGTGGTGGCTACACCTTC
TRBD1,TRBJ1-2,TRBV11-2,16,-,CASSLGTGAGFYGYTF,TGTGCCAGCAGCTTAGGGACAGGGGCGGGCTTCTATGGCTACACCTTC
TRBD1,TRBJ1-2,TRBV11-2,17,-,CASSLVVPGGASYGYTF,TGTGCCAGCAGCTTAGTGGTTCCAGGGGGCGCGTCTTATGGCTACACCTTC